This T cell receptor beta chain was observed in a study of cytomegalovirus exposure and HLA in healthy donors. Study-wide context: Around 81% of 350 to 400 genotyped donors fell in the Caucasian-associated ancestry cluster.

Study observations and caveats: TRBV6-2, TRBV6-3 and other indistinguishable V segments were excluded.

This clone occurred once. Its antigen is unknown. 13 Jbeta primers and 60 Vbeta primers were used for the PCR. The assay was immunoSEQ multiplex PCR, and TCRdb's table has in-frame clones only and misses some. The repertoire holds about 120,000 clones, approximately 81% seen once, with around 4% in the top ten. Germline CDR1 MDHEN, CDR2 SYDVKM. This CDR3 has 17 amino acids. The trim removed 7 bases at V and 2 bases at J, leaving 9 bases unmatched. The sample consisted of PBMCs. The chain combines TRBV28 with TRBJ2-6, with 9 bases identical to TRBD1. The source of this sequence is a woman younger than 45 in good health and CMV-seronegative. The CDR3 region is CASTRLGDRAGANVLTF. Here the CDR3 DNA reads TGTGCCAGCACTCGCCTAGGGGACAGGGCTGGGGCCAACGTCCTGACTTTC.